This T cell receptor beta chain was sequenced during a study of blood T cells in healthy people across ages. The study's findings and limits: Estimates drawn from one million T cells were deemed to understate diversity.

Germline V gene lookup returns CDR1 SGHRS and CDR2 YFSETQ. V shed 1 base, J shed 0 bases, and the junction held 6 bases outside the gene matches. This CDR3 has 19 amino acids. The count of this clonotype is one. What it binds is unknown. The use of a sample-barcoded 5' primer and a J-beta primer mix characterized a second PCR of roughly 7 to 12 cycles. TCRdb fed the 5' RACE reads into MiXCR, producing one record per CDR3 protein. In the table there are approximately 770,000 distinct CDR3 sequences, 58% of which are singletons. The chain couples TRBV5-1 to TRBJ2-6; 11 nucleotides agree with TRBD2. The sequenced material came from blood. The clonotype comes from a man aged 25 to 40 in good health. The CDR3 sequence is CASSLTSGGPSSGANVLTF. The DNA of the CDR3 is TGCGCCAGCAGCTTGACTAGCGGGGGCCCTAGCTCTGGGGCCAACGTCCTGACTTTC. The full variable domain, rest sourced from reference TRBV5-1 and TRBJ2-6, is KAGVTQTPRYLIKTRGQQVTLSCSPISGHRSVSWYQQTPGQGLQFLFEYFSETQRNKGNFPGRFSGRQFSNSRSEMNVSTLELGDSALYLCASSLTSGGPSSGANVLTFGAGSRLTVL.